The rows below give T cell receptor beta chains drawn from one sample of a study of T cells in narcolepsy. Sequencing used immunoSEQ multiplex PCR; TCRdb keeps in-frame clones, though not all of them. The profile shows around 30,000 clones, 78% of them singletons. Sequencing used CD45RA- memory CD4+ T cells from PBMCs. All receptors come from a human donor with narcolepsy. Both conserved end residues are part of each CDR3. A D gene is named only where the DNA matches it firmly. Size is omitted from some rows. Given values are once, few, many or a class for expanded clones.

abundance: .
j_gene: TRBJ2-1
v_gene: TRBV5-1
d_gene: .
CDR3nt: TGCGCCAGCGGAGAAAGCGGAGACTCCTACAATGAGCAGTTCTTC
CDR3aa: CASGESGDSYNEQFF

abundance: .
j_gene: TRBJ1-5
v_gene: TRBV5-4
d_gene: .
CDR3nt: TGTGCCAGCAGCTTCTCAGGGACTCAGCCCCAGCATTTT
CDR3aa: CASSFSGTQPQHF

abundance: .
j_gene: TRBJ1-6
v_gene: TRBV5-1
d_gene: .
CDR3nt: TGCGCCAGCAGCCCGGGGCCGGCAGGAGTTAATTCACCCCTCCACTTT
CDR3aa: CASSPGPAGVNSPLHF

abundance: .
j_gene: TRBJ2-2
v_gene: TRBV9
d_gene: .
CDR3nt: TGTGCCAGCAGCGTAGCGGGAGCTCCTGGCACCGGGGAGCTGTTTTTT
CDR3aa: CASSVAGAPGTGELFF

abundance: .
j_gene: TRBJ1-1
v_gene: TRBV6-6
d_gene: .
CDR3nt: TGTGCCAGCAGTTACGACACTGAAGCTTTCTTT
CDR3aa: CASSYDTEAFF

abundance: .
j_gene: TRBJ2-7
v_gene: TRBV27
d_gene: TRBD2
CDR3nt: TGTGCCAGCAGTGCTTCCGGGACTAGCGGAACCTACGAGCAGTACTTC
CDR3aa: CASSASGTSGTYEQYF

abundance: few
j_gene: TRBJ1-1
v_gene: TRBV30
d_gene: .
CDR3nt: TGTGCCTGGAGTGTGCCCTTTGGGATTGTCACTGAAGCTTTCTTT
CDR3aa: CAWSVPFGIVTEAFF

abundance: .
j_gene: TRBJ1-2
v_gene: TRBV5-4
d_gene: TRBD1
CDR3nt: TGTGCCAGCAGCTTGGATGGGACAGGAGAATATGGCTACACCTTC
CDR3aa: CASSLDGTGEYGYTF

abundance: .
j_gene: TRBJ2-7
v_gene: TRBV10-1
d_gene: .
CDR3nt: TGCGCCAGCAACGGACACCAACCTTCCTACGAGCAGTACTTC
CDR3aa: CASNGHQPSYEQYF

abundance: .
j_gene: TRBJ1-1
v_gene: TRBV11-2
d_gene: TRBD1
CDR3nt: TGTGCCAGCTCGCCCCGGGAACAGGGGAGGACCCGAATGAACACTGAAGCTTTCTTT
CDR3aa: CASSPREQGRTRMNTEAFF

abundance: .
j_gene: TRBJ2-7
v_gene: TRBV6-1
d_gene: .
CDR3nt: TGTGCCAGCCTTTTTACCCGGGGCTCCTACGAGCAGTACTTC
CDR3aa: CASLFTRGSYEQYF

abundance: .
j_gene: TRBJ1-2
v_gene: TRBV5-4
d_gene: TRBD1
CDR3nt: TGTGCCAGCAGACCGGACAGGGCCTCCTATGGCTACACCTTC
CDR3aa: CASRPDRASYGYTF

abundance: few
j_gene: TRBJ2-7
v_gene: TRBV2
d_gene: TRBD2
CDR3nt: TGTGCCAGCAGTGATGGCTCCAGCGGGAGGACCGAGCAGTACTTC
CDR3aa: CASSDGSSGRTEQYF

abundance: .
j_gene: TRBJ2-1
v_gene: TRBV11-2
d_gene: .
CDR3nt: TGTGCCAGCAGCTTACGTACCCGGGAGAAGAATGAGCAGTTCTTC
CDR3aa: CASSLRTREKNEQFF

abundance: .
j_gene: TRBJ2-7
v_gene: TRBV10-3
d_gene: TRBD2
CDR3nt: TGTGCCATCAGCCCGACTAGCGGGACTCTCGAGCAGTACTTC
CDR3aa: CAISPTSGTLEQYF

abundance: .
j_gene: TRBJ2-3
v_gene: TRBV6-5
d_gene: .
CDR3nt: TGTGCCAGCAGTTCTTGGGGGGGCACAGATACGCAGTATTTT
CDR3aa: CASSSWGGTDTQYF

abundance: few
j_gene: TRBJ2-7
v_gene: TRBV6-1
d_gene: .
CDR3nt: TGTGCCAGCAGTAGGGATCCCACCTACGAGCAGTACTTC
CDR3aa: CASSRDPTYEQYF

abundance: .
j_gene: TRBJ1-1
v_gene: TRBV5-4
d_gene: .
CDR3nt: TGTGCCAGCAGCCGAGGTGGGAACACTGAAGCTTTCTTT
CDR3aa: CASSRGGNTEAFF

abundance: .
j_gene: TRBJ1-1
v_gene: TRBV15
d_gene: .
CDR3nt: TGTGCCACCAGCAGAGGTCAGTGGGGTTTGGACACTGAAGCTTTCTTT
CDR3aa: CATSRGQWGLDTEAFF

abundance: .
j_gene: TRBJ1-2
v_gene: TRBV5-4
d_gene: TRBD1
CDR3nt: TGTGCCAGCAGCATCGCAGGGGGCGTCGACTATGGCTACACCTTC
CDR3aa: CASSIAGGVDYGYTF

abundance: .
j_gene: TRBJ2-1
v_gene: TRBV7-7
d_gene: TRBD2
CDR3nt: TGTGCTAGCAGCCAGGGGACTAGCGAAAACAATGAGCAGTTCTTC
CDR3aa: CASSQGTSENNEQFF

abundance: .
j_gene: TRBJ2-7
v_gene: TRBV10-1
d_gene: .
CDR3nt: TGCGCCAGCTATCGGGGCCGGAGTGGCACCTACGAGCAGTACTTC
CDR3aa: CASYRGRSGTYEQYF

abundance: .
j_gene: TRBJ1-1
v_gene: TRBV5-1
d_gene: TRBD1
CDR3nt: TGCGCCAGCAGCTTGGCGCGACAGGGGTCGGCTTTCTTT
CDR3aa: CASSLARQGSAFF

abundance: once
j_gene: TRBJ1-1
v_gene: TRBV19
d_gene: .
CDR3nt: TGTGCCAGTAGTATCCGAGCGGGGACAGCTTTCTTT
CDR3aa: CASSIRAGTAFF

abundance: once
j_gene: TRBJ1-2
v_gene: TRBV2
d_gene: .
CDR3nt: TGTGCCAGCGGAGGAACGACGGGTGGGGGCTATGGCTACACCTTC
CDR3aa: CASGGTTGGGYGYTF

abundance: .
j_gene: TRBJ2-5
v_gene: TRBV25-1
d_gene: .
CDR3nt: TGTGCCAGCACCCCGCGGAGGGGAGGAATCCAAGAGACCCAGTACTTC
CDR3aa: CASTPRRGGIQETQYF

abundance: .
j_gene: TRBJ2-1
v_gene: TRBV2
d_gene: .
CDR3nt: TGTGCCAGCGGGCCCTCGGAGTTAGTCAATGAGCAGTTCTTC
CDR3aa: CASGPSELVNEQFF

abundance: .
j_gene: TRBJ1-1
v_gene: TRBV5-1
d_gene: .
CDR3nt: TGCGCCAGCAGCTTGGGAAGAGGGGGTAGCACTGAAGCTTTCTTT
CDR3aa: CASSLGRGGSTEAFF

abundance: .
j_gene: TRBJ2-5
v_gene: TRBV14
d_gene: .
CDR3nt: TGTGCCAGCAGCCGATACAAGGACGTCTCGGAGACCCAGTACTTC
CDR3aa: CASSRYKDVSETQYF

abundance: .
j_gene: TRBJ2-3
v_gene: TRBV9
d_gene: TRBD2
CDR3nt: TGTGCCAGCAGCGTGAGGGGCGGGGGGAAAGGAACAGATACGCAGTATTTT
CDR3aa: CASSVRGGGKGTDTQYF

abundance: .
j_gene: TRBJ2-1
v_gene: TRBV7-2
d_gene: TRBD2
CDR3nt: TGTGCCAGCAGCCATAGCGGGACATACAATGAGCAGTTCTTC
CDR3aa: CASSHSGTYNEQFF

abundance: .
j_gene: TRBJ1-2
v_gene: TRBV19
d_gene: TRBD1
CDR3nt: TGTGCCAGTAGTAGATCAGGGGGCGACAACTATGGCTACACCTTC
CDR3aa: CASSRSGGDNYGYTF

abundance: .
j_gene: TRBJ1-6
v_gene: TRBV2
d_gene: .
CDR3nt: TGTGCCAGCAGTGAAGGGGCCGGCTCGGGGGCAGCACCCCTCCACTTT
CDR3aa: CASSEGAGSGAAPLHF

abundance: .
j_gene: TRBJ1-2
v_gene: TRBV18
d_gene: .
CDR3nt: TGTGCCAGCTCACTGAACAGGAGGGAATTTGATGGCTACACCTTC
CDR3aa: CASSLNRREFDGYTF

abundance: .
j_gene: TRBJ2-7
v_gene: TRBV5-1
d_gene: .
CDR3nt: TGCGCCAGCAGCTTGGAGTCAGGTTACGAGCAGTACTTC
CDR3aa: CASSLESGYEQYF

abundance: .
j_gene: TRBJ2-7
v_gene: TRBV29-1
d_gene: .
CDR3nt: TGCAGCGTTGATTCCGTGGGAAGCTCCTACGAGCAGTACTTC
CDR3aa: CSVDSVGSSYEQYF

abundance: .
j_gene: TRBJ2-7
v_gene: TRBV18
d_gene: .
CDR3nt: TGTGCCAGCTCAGACGGGAACTACGAGCAGTACTTC
CDR3aa: CASSDGNYEQYF

abundance: .
j_gene: TRBJ1-6
v_gene: TRBV30
d_gene: .
CDR3nt: TGTGCCTGGAGTATGGCGACCTCCGACGATAATTCACCCCTCCACTTT
CDR3aa: CAWSMATSDDNSPLHF

abundance: few
j_gene: TRBJ1-2
v_gene: TRBV5-6
d_gene: .
CDR3nt: TGTGCCAGCAGCCAGTCTGGGTTATATGGCTACACCTTC
CDR3aa: CASSQSGLYGYTF

abundance: .
j_gene: TRBJ2-3
v_gene: TRBV11-2
d_gene: TRBD2
CDR3nt: TGTGCCAGCAGCTTAGGGGTCAGCGGGAGAGGGACAGATACGCAGTATTTT
CDR3aa: CASSLGVSGRGTDTQYF

abundance: .
j_gene: TRBJ1-2
v_gene: TRBV7-2
d_gene: .
CDR3nt: TGTGCCAGCAGCTTAATAGGTGTAGATGGCTACACCTTC
CDR3aa: CASSLIGVDGYTF

abundance: .
j_gene: TRBJ1-2
v_gene: TRBV6-1
d_gene: .
CDR3nt: TGTGCCAGCAGTGAAGTAAGGGGCAGGGCGGGTGGCTACACCTTC
CDR3aa: CASSEVRGRAGGYTF

abundance: few
j_gene: TRBJ2-1
v_gene: TRBV19
d_gene: TRBD1
CDR3nt: TGTGCCAGTAGTATAGGGGCTCCGTTACGGGACAGGGGTCTAGAGCAGTTCTTC
CDR3aa: CASSIGAPLRDRGLEQFF

abundance: once
j_gene: TRBJ2-7
v_gene: TRBV9
d_gene: TRBD2
CDR3nt: TGTGCCAGGCGAGTCGAGGGGCTAGCGGGACACGGTCGGTACGAGCAGTACTTC
CDR3aa: CARRVEGLAGHGRYEQYF

abundance: .
j_gene: TRBJ1-1
v_gene: TRBV30
d_gene: TRBD1
CDR3nt: TGTGCCTGGAGTCTAAAGACAGGGGGGATCACTGAAGCTTTCTTT
CDR3aa: CAWSLKTGGITEAFF

abundance: few
j_gene: TRBJ1-2
v_gene: TRBV9
d_gene: .
CDR3nt: TGTGCCAGCAGCGTAGCTCATGAATCACGCTATGGCTACACCTTC
CDR3aa: CASSVAHESRYGYTF

abundance: .
j_gene: TRBJ2-7
v_gene: TRBV9
d_gene: TRBD1
CDR3nt: TGTGCCAGCAGCCCTGGACAGGGGAGCTCCTACGAGCAGTACTTC
CDR3aa: CASSPGQGSSYEQYF

abundance: .
j_gene: TRBJ2-7
v_gene: TRBV28
d_gene: .
CDR3nt: TGTGCCAGCACCCCCGGGGGGCGGGCCTACGAGCAGTACTTC
CDR3aa: CASTPGGRAYEQYF

abundance: .
j_gene: TRBJ2-3
v_gene: TRBV7-9
d_gene: TRBD2
CDR3nt: TGTGCCAGCCCGGGGGGGGCCACCAGCACAGATACGCAGTATTTT
CDR3aa: CASPGGATSTDTQYF

abundance: .
j_gene: TRBJ2-7
v_gene: TRBV5-4
d_gene: .
CDR3nt: TGTGCCAGCAGCTGGGGCGGCTTTCTCTACGAGCAGTACTTC
CDR3aa: CASSWGGFLYEQYF